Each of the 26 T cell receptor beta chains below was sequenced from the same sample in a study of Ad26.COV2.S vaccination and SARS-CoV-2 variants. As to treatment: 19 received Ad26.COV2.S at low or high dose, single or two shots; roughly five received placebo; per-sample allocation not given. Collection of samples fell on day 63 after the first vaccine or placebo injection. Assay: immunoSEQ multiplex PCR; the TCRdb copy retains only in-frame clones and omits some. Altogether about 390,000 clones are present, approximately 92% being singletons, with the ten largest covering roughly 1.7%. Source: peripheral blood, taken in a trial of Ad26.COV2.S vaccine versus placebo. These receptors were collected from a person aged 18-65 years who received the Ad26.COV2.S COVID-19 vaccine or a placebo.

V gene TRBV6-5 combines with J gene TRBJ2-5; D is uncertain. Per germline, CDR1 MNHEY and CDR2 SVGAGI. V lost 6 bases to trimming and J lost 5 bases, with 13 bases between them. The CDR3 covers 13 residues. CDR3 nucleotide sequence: TGTGCCAGCAGCCCAGGCGGCCCGGAGACCCAGTACTTC. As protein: CASSPGGPETQYF.

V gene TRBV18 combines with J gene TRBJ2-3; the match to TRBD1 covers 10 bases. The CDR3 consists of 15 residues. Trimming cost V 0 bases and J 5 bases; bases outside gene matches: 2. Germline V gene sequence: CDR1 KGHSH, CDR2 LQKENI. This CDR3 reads CASSPPRTGGDTQYF. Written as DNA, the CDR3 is TGTGCCAGCTCACCACCGAGGACAGGGGGAGATACGCAGTATTTT. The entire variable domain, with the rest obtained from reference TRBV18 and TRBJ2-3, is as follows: NAGVMQNPRHLVRRRGQEARLRCSPMKGHSHVYWYRQLPEEGLKFMVYLQKENIIDESGMPKERFSAEFPKEGPSILRIQQVVRGDSAAYFCASSPPRTGGDTQYFGPGTRLTVL.

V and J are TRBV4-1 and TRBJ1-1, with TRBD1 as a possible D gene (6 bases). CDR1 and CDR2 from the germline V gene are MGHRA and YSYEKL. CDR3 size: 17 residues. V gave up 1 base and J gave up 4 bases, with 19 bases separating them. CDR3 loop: CASSQGLPTGRATEAFF. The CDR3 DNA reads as TGCGCCAGCAGCCAAGGATTACCCACAGGGAGGGCCACTGAAGCTTTCTTT.

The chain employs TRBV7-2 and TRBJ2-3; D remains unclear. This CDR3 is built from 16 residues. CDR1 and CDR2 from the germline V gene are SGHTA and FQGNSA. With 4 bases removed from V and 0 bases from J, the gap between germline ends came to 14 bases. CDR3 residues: CASSSRFSASTDTQYF. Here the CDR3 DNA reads TGTGCCAGCAGCTCCCGCTTTTCCGCTAGCACAGATACGCAGTATTTT.

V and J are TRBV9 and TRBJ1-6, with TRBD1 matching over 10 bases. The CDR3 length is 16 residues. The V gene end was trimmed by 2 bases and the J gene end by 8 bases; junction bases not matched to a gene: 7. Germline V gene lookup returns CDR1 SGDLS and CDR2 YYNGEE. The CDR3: CASSVEAGTGDSPLHF. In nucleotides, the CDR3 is TGTGCCAGCAGCGTCGAGGCCGGGACAGGGGATTCACCCCTCCACTTT.

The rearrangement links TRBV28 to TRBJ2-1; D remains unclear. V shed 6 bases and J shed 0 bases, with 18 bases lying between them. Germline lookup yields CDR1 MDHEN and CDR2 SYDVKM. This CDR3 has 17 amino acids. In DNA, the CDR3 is TGTGCCAGCAGCCACCGGTTCGGTGCGCCCTCCTACAATGAGCAGTTCTTC. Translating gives CASSHRFGAPSYNEQFF. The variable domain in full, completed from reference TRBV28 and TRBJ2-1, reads DVKVTQSSRYLVKRTGEKVFLECVQDMDHENMFWYRQDPGLGLRLIYFSYDVKMKEKGDIPEGYSVSREKKERFSLILESASTNQTSMYLCASSHRFGAPSYNEQFFGPGTRLTVL.

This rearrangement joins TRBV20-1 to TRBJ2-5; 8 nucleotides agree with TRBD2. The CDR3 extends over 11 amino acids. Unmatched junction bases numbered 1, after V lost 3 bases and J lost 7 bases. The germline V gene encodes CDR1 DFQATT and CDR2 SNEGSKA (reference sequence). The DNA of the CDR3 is TGCAGTGCTAGGAGCGGGGGGACCCAGTACTTC. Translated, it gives CSARSGGTQYF.

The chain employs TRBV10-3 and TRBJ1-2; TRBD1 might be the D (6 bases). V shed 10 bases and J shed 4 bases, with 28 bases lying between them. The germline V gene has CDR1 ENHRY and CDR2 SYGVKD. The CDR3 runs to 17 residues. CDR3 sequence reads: CATLAGQGTMYRYGYTF. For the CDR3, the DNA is TGTGCCACCCTCGCGGGGCAGGGGACTATGTACCGCTATGGCTACACCTTC.

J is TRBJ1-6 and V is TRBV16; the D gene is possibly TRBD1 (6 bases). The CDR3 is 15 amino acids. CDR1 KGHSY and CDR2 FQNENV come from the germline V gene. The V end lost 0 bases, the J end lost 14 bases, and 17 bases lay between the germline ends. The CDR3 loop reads CASSQSEGGSRALHF. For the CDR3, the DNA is TGTGCCAGCAGCCAATCAGAGGGGGGTAGTAGGGCCCTCCACTTT.

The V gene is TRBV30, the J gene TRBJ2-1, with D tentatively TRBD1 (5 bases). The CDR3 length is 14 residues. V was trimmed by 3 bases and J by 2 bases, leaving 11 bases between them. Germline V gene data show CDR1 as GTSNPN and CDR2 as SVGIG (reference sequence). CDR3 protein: CAWRPSGTYNEQFF. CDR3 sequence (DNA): TGTGCCTGGAGGCCGTCAGGGACCTACAATGAGCAGTTCTTC. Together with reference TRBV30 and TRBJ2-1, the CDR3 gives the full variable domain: SQTIHQWPATLVQPVGSPLSLECTVEGTSNPNLYWYRQAAGRGLQLLFYSVGIGQISSEVPQNLSASRPQDRQFILSSKKLLLSDSGFYLCAWRPSGTYNEQFFGPGTRLTVL.

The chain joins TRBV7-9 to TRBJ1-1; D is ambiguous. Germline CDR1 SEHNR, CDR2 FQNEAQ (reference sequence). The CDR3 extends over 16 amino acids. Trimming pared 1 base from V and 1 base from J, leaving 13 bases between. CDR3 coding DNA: TGTGCCAGCAGCTTAGGAATGGGTTCCAGGAACACTGAAGCTTTCTTT. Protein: CASSLGMGSRNTEAFF.

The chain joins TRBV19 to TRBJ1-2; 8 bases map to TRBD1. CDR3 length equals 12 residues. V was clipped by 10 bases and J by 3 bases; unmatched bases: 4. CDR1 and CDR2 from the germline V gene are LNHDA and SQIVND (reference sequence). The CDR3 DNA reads TGTGCCACCAGGGGGCGCGACTATGGCTACACCTTC. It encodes CATRGRDYGYTF.

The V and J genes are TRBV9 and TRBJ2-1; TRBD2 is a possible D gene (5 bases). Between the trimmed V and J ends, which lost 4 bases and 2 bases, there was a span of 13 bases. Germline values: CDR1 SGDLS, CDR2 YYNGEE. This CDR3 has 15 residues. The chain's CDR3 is CASSLDWGAYNEQFF. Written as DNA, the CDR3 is TGTGCCAGCAGCCTCGATTGGGGAGCCTACAATGAGCAGTTCTTC.

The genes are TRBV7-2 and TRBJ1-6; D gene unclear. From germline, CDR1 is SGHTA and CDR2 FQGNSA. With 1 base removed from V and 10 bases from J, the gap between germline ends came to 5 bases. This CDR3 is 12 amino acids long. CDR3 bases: TGTGCCAGCAGCTTAGACCCCTCACCCCTCCACTTT. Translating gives CASSLDPSPLHF.

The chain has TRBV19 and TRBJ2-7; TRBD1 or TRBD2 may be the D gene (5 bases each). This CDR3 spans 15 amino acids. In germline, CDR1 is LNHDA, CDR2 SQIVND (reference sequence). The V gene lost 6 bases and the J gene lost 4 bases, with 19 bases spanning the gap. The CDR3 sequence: CASRHQPGPAYEQYF. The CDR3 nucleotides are TGTGCCAGTAGACACCAACCGGGACCGGCTTACGAGCAGTACTTC. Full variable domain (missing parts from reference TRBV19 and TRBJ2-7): DGGITQSPKYLFRKEGQNVTLSCEQNLNHDAMYWYRQDPGQGLRLIYYSQIVNDFQKGDIAEGYSVSREKKESFPLTVTSAQKNPTAFYLCASRHQPGPAYEQYFGPGTRLTVT.

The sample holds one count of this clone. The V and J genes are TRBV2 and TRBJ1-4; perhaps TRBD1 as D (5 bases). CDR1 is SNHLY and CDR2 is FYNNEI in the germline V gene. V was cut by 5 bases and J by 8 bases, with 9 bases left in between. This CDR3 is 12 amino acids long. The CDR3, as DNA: TGTGCCAGCAGTCGTCAGGGCGAAAAACTGTTTTTT. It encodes CASSRQGEKLFF.

CDR3: CASSLLRRSGGADEQFF. CDR3 in DNA: TGTGCCAGCAGTTTACTTAGGAGAAGCGGGGGGGCCGATGAGCAGTTCTTC. V and J are TRBV27 and TRBJ2-1; 10 bases match TRBD2. This CDR3 has 17 amino acids. Trimming removed 2 bases from V and 8 bases from J; junction bases left unmatched: 12. CDR1 and CDR2 (germline): MNHEY, SMNVEV (reference sequence).

CDR3 region: CASSQVERTGANVLTF. The CDR3 DNA reads TGCGCCAGCAGCCAAGTGGAGAGGACCGGGGCCAACGTCCTGACTTTC. The chain is built from TRBV4-3 and TRBJ2-6; D is undetermined. This CDR3 has 16 residues. Germline V lookup: CDR1 LGHNA, CDR2 YSLEER. The V end was cut by 1 base, the J end by 4 bases, with 11 bases between.

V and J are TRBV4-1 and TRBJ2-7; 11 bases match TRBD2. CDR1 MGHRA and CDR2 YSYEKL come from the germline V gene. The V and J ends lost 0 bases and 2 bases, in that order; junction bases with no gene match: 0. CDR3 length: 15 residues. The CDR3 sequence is CASSQDSGGAYEQYF. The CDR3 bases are TGCGCCAGCAGCCAAGATAGCGGGGGGGCCTACGAGCAGTACTTC.

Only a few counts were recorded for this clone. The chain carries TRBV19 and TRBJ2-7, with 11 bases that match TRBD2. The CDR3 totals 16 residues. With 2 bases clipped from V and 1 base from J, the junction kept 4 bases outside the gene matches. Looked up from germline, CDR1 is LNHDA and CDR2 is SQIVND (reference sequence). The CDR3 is CASSISLAGGSYEQYF. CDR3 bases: TGTGCCAGTAGTATATCCCTAGCGGGGGGATCCTACGAGCAGTACTTC. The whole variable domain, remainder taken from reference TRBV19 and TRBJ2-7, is DGGITQSPKYLFRKEGQNVTLSCEQNLNHDAMYWYRQDPGQGLRLIYYSQIVNDFQKGDIAEGYSVSREKKESFPLTVTSAQKNPTAFYLCASSISLAGGSYEQYFGPGTRLTVT.

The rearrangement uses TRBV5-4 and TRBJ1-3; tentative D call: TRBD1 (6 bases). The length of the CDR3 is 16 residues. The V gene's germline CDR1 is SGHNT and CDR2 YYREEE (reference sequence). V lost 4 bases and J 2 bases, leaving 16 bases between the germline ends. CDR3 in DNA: TGTGCCAGCAGCCCGACCGGGACACATGCTGGAAACACCATATATTTT. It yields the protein CASSPTGTHAGNTIYF.

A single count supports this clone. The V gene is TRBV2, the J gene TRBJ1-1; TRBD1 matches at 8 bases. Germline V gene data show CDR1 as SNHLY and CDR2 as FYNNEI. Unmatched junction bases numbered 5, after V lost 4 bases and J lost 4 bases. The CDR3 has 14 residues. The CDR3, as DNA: TGTGCCAGCAGTGGGTTGACAGGGGCCACTGAAGCTTTCTTT. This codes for CASSGLTGATEAFF.

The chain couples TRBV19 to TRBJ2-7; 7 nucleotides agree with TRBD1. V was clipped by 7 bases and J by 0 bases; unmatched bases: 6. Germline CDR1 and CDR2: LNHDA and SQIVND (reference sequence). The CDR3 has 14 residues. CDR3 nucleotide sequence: TGTGCCAGTAAGGAGACAGGGCCCTCCTACGAGCAGTACTTC. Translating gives CASKETGPSYEQYF.

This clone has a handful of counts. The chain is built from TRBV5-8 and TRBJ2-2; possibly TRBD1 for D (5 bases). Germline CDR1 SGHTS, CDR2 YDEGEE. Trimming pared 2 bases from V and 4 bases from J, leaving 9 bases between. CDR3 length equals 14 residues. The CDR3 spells CASSFPGSTGELFF. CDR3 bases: TGTGCCAGCAGCTTTCCAGGGTCCACCGGGGAGCTGTTTTTT.

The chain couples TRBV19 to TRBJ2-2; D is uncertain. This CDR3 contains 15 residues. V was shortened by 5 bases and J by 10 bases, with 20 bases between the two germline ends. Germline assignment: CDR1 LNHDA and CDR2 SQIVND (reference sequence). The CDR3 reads CASSFSDLGPEELFF. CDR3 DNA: TGTGCCAGTAGTTTCTCTGACCTAGGCCCGGAGGAGCTGTTTTTT.

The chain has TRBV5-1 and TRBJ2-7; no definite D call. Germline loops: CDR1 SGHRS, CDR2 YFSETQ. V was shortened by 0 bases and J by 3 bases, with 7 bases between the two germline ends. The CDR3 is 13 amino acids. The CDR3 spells CASSLVQNYEQYF. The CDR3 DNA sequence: TGCGCCAGCAGCTTGGTACAGAACTACGAGCAGTACTTC. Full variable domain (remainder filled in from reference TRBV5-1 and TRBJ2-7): KAGVTQTPRYLIKTRGQQVTLSCSPISGHRSVSWYQQTPGQGLQFLFEYFSETQRNKGNFPGRFSGRQFSNSRSEMNVSTLELGDSALYLCASSLVQNYEQYFGPGTRLTVT.